This TCR beta chain was captured in a study of breast tumors, draining lymph nodes, adjacent tissues. This CDR3 contains 19 residues. Germline V gene sequence: CDR1 MGHRA, CDR2 YSYEKL. Trimming pared 2 bases from V and 2 bases from J, leaving 25 bases between. Axillary draining lymph nodes of breast cancer patients supplied the node samples. Findings of the study overall: Compared with lymph nodes, tumors were less diverse; compared with nontumor tissue, more.

MiXCR was run by TCRdb on the multiplex PCR reads, yielding one entry per CDR3 protein. The table records 100,000 or so distinct CDR3 sequences, approximately 22% of them present only once. The sample holds many counts of this clonotype. Its antigen is undetermined. This receptor was taken from a female donor with breast cancer. Some clones in this sample may be carry-over from other donors' samples. The V gene is TRBV4-1, the J gene TRBJ2-7, with D perhaps assigned TRBD1 or TRBD2 (6 bases each). Sequencing was performed on axillary lymph node tissue. The CDR3: CASSQIVTRIGGNPYEQYF. The CDR3 DNA reads as TGCGCCAGCAGCCAAATCGTGACCCGAATAGGGGGGAACCCCTACGAGCAGTACTTC.